Given below is one TCR beta chain in context. What it binds is unknown. The sample belongs to a study of cytomegalovirus exposure and HLA in healthy donors. Overall study context: The approximately 120 validation repertoires used the same platform as the approximately 670 first-cohort repertoires, a later analysis reported.

Profiled with immunoSEQ multiplex PCR; TCRdb holds only in-frame clones, not every one. The sample contains about 74,000 clones, 94% of which appear only once. From germline, CDR1 is MGHRA and CDR2 YSYEKL. The junction had 7 bases not matched to a gene; V was cut back by 4 bases and J by 4 bases. The CDR3 loop spans 15 amino acids. Findings of the study overall: Associated with cytomegalovirus, according to the listing, were around 160 TCR beta chains. The dataset shows that most TCR sequences were rare, while some public TCRs occurred in many donors.

The validation cohort, a group of 120 subjects, included the donors and was separate from the roughly 720-subject first cohort. Sample: PBMCs. The TCR originated in a man between 18 and 35 years old in good health and CMV-seropositive. The gene calls are TRBV4-1 and TRBJ2-3, with 8 bases matching TRBD2. Here the CDR3 DNA reads TGCGCCAGCAGCCCCCTGGGACTAGTTGCAGATACGCAGTATTTT. Protein: CASSPLGLVADTQYF.